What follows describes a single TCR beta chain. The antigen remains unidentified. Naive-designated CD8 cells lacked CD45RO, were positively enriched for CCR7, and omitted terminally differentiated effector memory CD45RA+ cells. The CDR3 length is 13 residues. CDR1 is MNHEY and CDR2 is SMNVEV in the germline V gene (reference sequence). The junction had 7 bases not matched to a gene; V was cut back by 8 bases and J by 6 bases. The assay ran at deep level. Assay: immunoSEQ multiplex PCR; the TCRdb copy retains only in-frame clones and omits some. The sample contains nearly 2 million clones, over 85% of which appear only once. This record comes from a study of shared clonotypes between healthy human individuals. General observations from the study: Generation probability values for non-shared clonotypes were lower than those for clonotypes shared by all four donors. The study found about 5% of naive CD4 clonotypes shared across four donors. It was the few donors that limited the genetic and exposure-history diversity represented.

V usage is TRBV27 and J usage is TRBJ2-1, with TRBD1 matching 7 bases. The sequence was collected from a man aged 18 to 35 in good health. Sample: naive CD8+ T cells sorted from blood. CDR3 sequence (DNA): TGTGCCAGCTCAAAGGGGGCCATCAATGAGCAGTTCTTC. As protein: CASSKGAINEQFF.